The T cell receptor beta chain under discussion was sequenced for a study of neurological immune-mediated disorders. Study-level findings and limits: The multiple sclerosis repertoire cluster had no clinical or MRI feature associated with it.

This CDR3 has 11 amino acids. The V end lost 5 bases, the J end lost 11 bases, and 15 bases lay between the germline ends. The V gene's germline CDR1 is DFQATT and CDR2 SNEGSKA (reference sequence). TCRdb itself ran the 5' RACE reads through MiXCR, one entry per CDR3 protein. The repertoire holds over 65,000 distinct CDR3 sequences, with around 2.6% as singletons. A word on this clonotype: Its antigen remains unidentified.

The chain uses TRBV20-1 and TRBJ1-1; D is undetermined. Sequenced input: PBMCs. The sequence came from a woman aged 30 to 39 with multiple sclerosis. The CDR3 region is CSAGQTTVAFF. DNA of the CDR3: TGCAGTGCTGGTCAGACCACAGTGGCTTTCTTT.